This entry features one T cell receptor (beta chain) sequence. No antigen is known for it. CDR3 length equals 18 residues. V dropped 0 bases and J dropped 1; count of bases not matched to a gene: 2. Germline-derived CDR1 and CDR2 are LGHNA and YNFKEQ. DNA at 200 ng, roughly 30,000 T cell genomes, went into sorted-subset replicate PCRs. The table came from immunoSEQ multiplex PCR; TCRdb's copy has only in-frame clones and leaves some out. The repertoire holds about 1.1 million clones, about 80% seen once, with more than 0.45% in the top ten. The data stem from a study of shared clonotypes between healthy human individuals. Findings and caveats of the study: Sampling used blood alone; tissue repertoires probably differ. Measured sharing among donors was expected to vary with sequencing depth. Naive subsets usually exceeded memory subsets in estimated richness.

Sequencing was performed on memory CD4+ T cells from PBMCs. Subset given: CD45RA-negative fraction. The sequence was obtained from a man aged 18 to 30 in good health. Some clones in this sample may be carry-over from other donors' samples. This chain joins TRBV4-2 and TRBJ2-6, with 11 positions matching TRBD2. The CDR3: CASSQDTSGGSGANVLTF. In DNA, the CDR3 is TGTGCCAGCAGCCAAGATACTAGCGGGGGATCTGGGGCCAACGTCCTGACTTTC.